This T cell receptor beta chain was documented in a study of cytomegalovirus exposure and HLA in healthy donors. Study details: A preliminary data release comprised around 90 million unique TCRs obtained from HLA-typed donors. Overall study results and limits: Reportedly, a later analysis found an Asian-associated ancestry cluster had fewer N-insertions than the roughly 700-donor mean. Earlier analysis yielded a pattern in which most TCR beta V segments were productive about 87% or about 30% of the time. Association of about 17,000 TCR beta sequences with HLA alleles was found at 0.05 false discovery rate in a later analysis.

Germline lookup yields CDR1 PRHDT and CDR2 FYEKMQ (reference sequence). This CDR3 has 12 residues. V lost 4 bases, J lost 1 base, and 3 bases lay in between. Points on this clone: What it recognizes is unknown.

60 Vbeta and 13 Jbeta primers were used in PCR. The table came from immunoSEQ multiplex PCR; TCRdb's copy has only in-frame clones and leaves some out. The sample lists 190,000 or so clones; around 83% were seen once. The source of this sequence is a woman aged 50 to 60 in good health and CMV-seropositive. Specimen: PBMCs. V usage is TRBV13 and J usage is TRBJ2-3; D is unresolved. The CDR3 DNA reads TGTGCCAGCAGCTCTCGCACAGATACGCAGTATTTT. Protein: CASSSRTDTQYF.